A single sample gave rise to the 14 T cell receptor beta chains below, sequenced in a study of control samples from healthy donors and cancer patients. The protocol was immunoSEQ multiplex PCR, while the TCRdb copy is restricted to in-frame clones and leaves out a portion. The table has 150,000 or so clones, about 90% seen once; the top ten hold 4.5% to 6%. The sequenced sample was blood. The receptor source for this set is a woman aged 30 to 39 in good health.

This chain joins TRBV2 and TRBJ1-1; tentatively, D is TRBD1 (6 bases). Per the germline V gene, CDR1 is SNHLY and CDR2 is FYNNEI. V was clipped by 10 bases and J by 0 bases, with 15 bases between them. This CDR3 is built from 14 residues. The CDR3 region is CATRRGGMNTEAFF. The CDR3 nucleotides are TGTGCCACCCGAAGGGGGGGGATGAACACTGAAGCTTTCTTT.

This CDR3 reads CASSPRLGAGSTDTQYF. The CDR3 DNA follows: TGTGCCAGCAGCCCCAGACTGGGAGCGGGGAGCACAGATACGCAGTATTTT. The chain carries TRBV7-9 and TRBJ2-3; 7 nucleotides align to TRBD2. Germline CDR1 and CDR2: SEHNR and FQNEAQ (reference sequence). V was clipped by 5 bases and J by 0 bases; unmatched bases: 11. This CDR3 has 17 amino acids.

The gene calls are TRBV19 and TRBJ1-4; possible D gene TRBD1, 6 bases. Trimming left V 6 bases short and J 7 bases short, with 24 bases between. CDR1 is LNHDA and CDR2 is SQIVND in the germline V gene (reference sequence). CDR3 length: 17 amino acids. CDR3 in DNA: TGTGCCAGTAGCCTCCTGAGGCAGGGGAGGGTATTTGAAAAACTGTTTTTT. This encodes CASSLLRQGRVFEKLFF.

The chain uses TRBV7-9 and TRBJ1-5; a weak D match, TRBD1 (5 bases). V dropped 3 bases and J dropped 5 bases, with 8 bases sitting between them. CDR1 SEHNR and CDR2 FQNEAQ come from the germline V gene (reference sequence). The CDR3 runs 13 residues. The CDR3 DNA reads TGTGCCAGCAGCTTCGGGGGAGATCAGCCCCAGCATTTT. Amino acid sequence: CASSFGGDQPQHF.

The rearrangement joins TRBV6-1 to TRBJ2-6, with D tentatively TRBD1 (6 bases). With 2 bases removed from V and 0 bases from J, the gap between germline ends came to 17 bases. The CDR3 contains 19 residues. Germline V lookup: CDR1 MNHNS, CDR2 SASEGT. CDR3 sequence (DNA): TGTGCCAGCAGTGAAAGTGGTCGGACAGTAAACTCTGGGGCCAACGTCCTGACTTTC. Encoded protein: CASSESGRTVNSGANVLTF.

This clone was seen a few times. V is TRBV12-5 and J is TRBJ2-2, with TRBD2 matching 7 bases. CDR1 LGHNT and CDR2 FRNRAP come from the germline V gene. The CDR3 runs to 15 residues. Trimming took 0 bases from V and 5 from J; bases not matched to a gene: 3. CDR3 nucleotide sequence: TGTGCTAGTGGTTTGGTACTCGGGGGGACCGGGGAGCTGTTTTTT. Protein: CASGLVLGGTGELFF.

CDR3 sequence (DNA): TGTGCCAGCTCACCCCCGGACAGGGGGCCCTACGAGCAGTACTTC. As protein: CASSPPDRGPYEQYF. This chain joins TRBV18 and TRBJ2-7; 11 bases line up with TRBD1. Trimming cost V 3 bases and J 2 bases; bases outside gene matches: 3. Germline values: CDR1 KGHSH, CDR2 LQKENI. The CDR3 has 15 amino acids.

This clone was observed once. The V gene is TRBV11-2, the J gene TRBJ2-7; the D gene is possibly TRBD2 (5 bases). This CDR3 is built from 14 residues. V lost 5 bases and J 2 bases, leaving 13 bases between the germline ends. CDR1 and CDR2 (germline): SGHAT, FQNNGV. The CDR3 is CASSQGGSPYEQYF. CDR3 DNA: TGTGCCAGCAGCCAAGGAGGCAGCCCCTACGAGCAGTACTTC.

This rearrangement joins TRBV3-1 (or the pseudogene TRBV3-2) to TRBJ2-1; possibly TRBD1 for D (6 bases). The CDR3 is made up of 12 amino acids. Germline CDR1 and CDR2: LGHDT and YNNKEL (reference sequence). V was shortened by 0 bases and J by 15 bases, with 12 bases between the two germline ends. The CDR3 DNA is TGTGCCAGCAGCCAAGAGGGGCAGGGGCCGTTCTTC. As protein: CASSQEGQGPFF.

The chain joins TRBV29-1 to TRBJ1-1; D ambiguous. This CDR3 contains 12 residues. CDR1 SQVTM and CDR2 ANQGSEA come from the germline V gene. V lost 4 bases to trimming and J lost 1 base, with 7 bases between them. The CDR3 bases are TGCAGCGTTGGAGGGCAGAACACTGAAGCTTTCTTT. It yields the protein CSVGGQNTEAFF.

The chain couples TRBV3-1 (or the pseudogene TRBV3-2) to TRBJ2-5, with unresolved D. Between the trimmed V and J ends, which lost 4 bases and 0 bases, there was a span of 3 bases. CDR1 and CDR2 (germline): LGHDT, YNNKEL (reference sequence). CDR3 length equals 12 residues. CDR3: CASSPNQETQYF. CDR3 bases: TGTGCCAGCAGCCCAAACCAAGAGACCCAGTACTTC.

The rearrangement joins TRBV27 to TRBJ2-2; D gene ambiguous. This CDR3 contains 14 residues. With 1 base removed from V and 1 base from J, the gap between germline ends came to 4 bases. Germline V gene data show CDR1 as MNHEY and CDR2 as SMNVEV (reference sequence). CDR3 in amino acids: CASSLLENTGELFF. The CDR3 nucleotides read TGTGCCAGCAGTTTATTAGAGAACACCGGGGAGCTGTTTTTT.

This clone was recorded a few times. V gene TRBV19 combines with J gene TRBJ2-5; D may match TRBD1 or TRBD2 (5 bases each). Deletions cut 4 bases from V and 3 bases from J, with 9 bases between. Germline V gene sequence: CDR1 LNHDA, CDR2 SQIVND (reference sequence). The CDR3 consists of 13 residues. The CDR3 spells CASSRGRKETQYF. The CDR3 bases are TGTGCCAGTAGTAGGGGACGAAAAGAGACCCAGTACTTC.

The gene calls are TRBV4-1 and TRBJ2-1; D assignment may be TRBD1 or TRBD2 (5 bases each). Trimming shortened V by 0 bases and J by 0 bases, and 12 bases separated the two germline ends. The CDR3 is 17 residues long. The germline V gene has CDR1 MGHRA and CDR2 YSYEKL. Here the CDR3 reads CASSQDERGSSYNEQFF. CDR3 DNA: TGCGCCAGCAGCCAAGATGAGAGGGGTAGCTCCTACAATGAGCAGTTCTTC.